Listed below are T cell receptor beta chains from one sample, sequenced in a study of response to subunit inactivated influenza vaccine. TCRdb processed the RT-PCR reads anew with MiXCR; each CDR3 protein has one entry. The sample gives 300,000 to 350,000 distinct CDR3 sequences, around 22% of which show up once; approximately 10% is in the top ten. Here the sequenced sample was PBMCs from blood, taken approximately 20 months after vaccination. Every receptor here comes from a man between 50 and 69 years old who received an inactivated influenza vaccine. Each CDR3 is given with its conserved first and last residue. D genes are given only for firm matches. Size tells how often a clone was seen (once, few, many) or the class of an expanded clone, and some rows leave it out.

-	-	TRBJ2-3	TRBV10-3	TGTGCCGCCAGAAGGCAAGGTAGCACAGATACGCAGTATTTT	CAARRQGSTDTQYF
few	TRBD2	TRBJ2-3	TRBV20-1	TGCAGTGCTATTTTAGCGGGTAAAAGTCCAGATACGCAGTATTTT	CSAILAGKSPDTQYF
-	-	TRBJ1-1	TRBV7-2	TGTGCCAGCAGCTTCGGCCAGGGGACTGAAGCTTTCTTT	CASSFGQGTEAFF
few	-	TRBJ1-2	TRBV5-1	TGCGCCAGCAGCTTGGATCCCAGTAAGGGCTACACCTTC	CASSLDPSKGYTF
-	-	TRBJ1-2	TRBV18	TGTGCCAGCTCACCAGGGGACCGCAATGGCTACACCTTC	CASSPGDRNGYTF
-	-	TRBJ2-1	TRBV28	TGTGCCAGCAGAACAACCATGTATACAGGGAAGGGTGAGCAGTTCTTC	CASRTTMYTGKGEQFF
-	-	TRBJ1-1	TRBV6-5	TGTGCCAGCAGTTCCCCGGGGGGGACTGAAGCTTTCTTT	CASSSPGGTEAFF
-	TRBD2	TRBJ2-5	TRBV4-3	TGCGCCAGCAGCCAATCCGGGACTATACAAGAGACCCAGTACTTC	CASSQSGTIQETQYF
-	-	TRBJ1-1	TRBV29-1	TGCAGCGGGGGACATCCGAACACTGAAGCTTTCTTT	CSGGHPNTEAFF
-	TRBD2	TRBJ2-1	TRBV12-3/TRBV12-4	TGTGCCAGCAGTTTAACGGGGACTAGGGTCAATGAGCAGTTCTTC	CASSLTGTRVNEQFF
few	-	TRBJ1-2	TRBV29-1	TGCAGCGTTGGTAGTAAAGGCCCTCTCATCTATGGCTACACCTTC	CSVGSKGPLIYGYTF
-	-	TRBJ1-2	TRBV7-2	TGTGCCAGCAGCTCCACAGGAAATAACTATGGCTACACCTTC	CASSSTGNNYGYTF
few	-	TRBJ2-3	TRBV4-1	TGCGCCAGCAGCAAAGCAGATACGCAGTATTTT	CASSKADTQYF
few	-	TRBJ1-1	TRBV11-2	TGTGCCAGCAGGTACCCAGGTGTCCGAACGAGAGGTGGTGGGCAAGCTTTCTTT	CASRYPGVRTRGGGQAFF
few	-	TRBJ2-7	TRBV5-5	TGTGCCAGCACCGGGGCAGGCGGCGGGTACGAGCAGTACTTC	CASTGAGGGYEQYF
few	-	TRBJ2-1	TRBV12-3/TRBV12-4	TGTGCCAGCATGGGGAATGAGCAGTTCTTC	CASMGNEQFF
-	-	TRBJ1-4	TRBV11-2	TGTGCCAGCAGCCCTCGACGAGCTGTCGAAAAACTGTTTTTT	CASSPRRAVEKLFF
-	TRBD1	TRBJ1-1	TRBV12-3/TRBV12-4	TGTGCCAGCAGTTCACCCACCCTCAGACAGGGGCGGAACACTGAAGCTTTCTTT	CASSSPTLRQGRNTEAFF
many	TRBD1	TRBJ1-5	TRBV7-6	TGTGCCAGCAGCTTAGGGACAGGGGGTAGGGGTCAGCCCCAGCATTTT	CASSLGTGGRGQPQHF
-	-	TRBJ1-2	TRBV19	TGTGCCAGTAGGGGAAACGCTAACTATGGCTACACCTTC	CASRGNANYGYTF
few	-	TRBJ1-2	TRBV27	TGTGCCAGCAGACCGTACCGGACCCTTTCCAACTATGGCTACACCTTC	CASRPYRTLSNYGYTF
-	TRBD2	TRBJ2-1	TRBV29-1	TGCAGCGTTGTGACTAGCCTCTCCTACAATGAGCAGTTCTTC	CSVVTSLSYNEQFF
-	-	TRBJ1-5	TRBV7-2	TGTGCCAGCAGCTCACAACAGGGTGGAGCTGGTCAGCCCCAGCATTTT	CASSSQQGGAGQPQHF
-	TRBD1	TRBJ2-1	TRBV29-1	TGCAGCGTTGCCCCGGGACAGGGGACCTTTATGGGCAATGAGCAGTTCTTC	CSVAPGQGTFMGNEQFF
-	-	TRBJ2-1	TRBV7-6	TGTGCCAGCAGCTTGGCGGGTGAGCAGTTCTTC	CASSLAGEQFF
few	-	TRBJ1-1	TRBV6-5	TGTGCCAGCAGTTACAGGGGTTTGTGGGACACTGAAGCTTTCTTT	CASSYRGLWDTEAFF